The rows below give T cell receptor beta chains drawn from one sample of a study of blood T cells in healthy people across ages. Each CDR3 protein gets one entry after TCRdb re-called the 5' RACE reads with MiXCR. The sample yields roughly 1,700,000 distinct CDR3 sequences, roughly 27% seen once. The sample consisted of blood. These receptors all stem from a woman under 40 in good health. Both conserved end residues are part of each CDR3. D genes are given only for firm matches. The size field is filled for only some rows; it gives once, few, many or a size class.

d_call: TRBD1; v_call: TRBV7-6; j_call: TRBJ2-1; clone_size: .; cdr3_nt: TGTGCCAGCAGCCTAGGGAACAGGGGAGTGGCCTCTGAGCAGTTCTTC; cdr3_aa: CASSLGNRGVASEQFF
d_call: .; v_call: TRBV6-1; j_call: TRBJ1-1; clone_size: .; cdr3_nt: TGTGCCAGCTCTAAGGAGTGGGACACTGAAGCTTTCTTT; cdr3_aa: CASSKEWDTEAFF
d_call: .; v_call: TRBV20-1; j_call: TRBJ2-5; clone_size: many; cdr3_nt: TGCAGTGCTGTTATTAGAGCACAAGAGACCCAGTACTTC; cdr3_aa: CSAVIRAQETQYF
d_call: .; v_call: TRBV6-5; j_call: TRBJ2-1; clone_size: .; cdr3_nt: TGTGCCAGCAGTTCCCCAGGGGCATCCTACAATGAGCAGTTCTTC; cdr3_aa: CASSSPGASYNEQFF
d_call: .; v_call: TRBV15; j_call: TRBJ2-7; clone_size: few; cdr3_nt: TGTGCCACCAGCAGAGATATGGTGAGCGACGAGCAGTACTTC; cdr3_aa: CATSRDMVSDEQYF
d_call: .; v_call: TRBV29-1; j_call: TRBJ2-1; clone_size: few; cdr3_nt: TGCAGCGTTGCCAGGGATGGCTGCAATGAGCAGTTCTTC; cdr3_aa: CSVARDGCNEQFF
d_call: TRBD2; v_call: TRBV20-1; j_call: TRBJ2-3; clone_size: .; cdr3_nt: TGTGCGGGAGGGCCAGAAGATGCGCAGTATTTT; cdr3_aa: CAGGPEDAQYF
d_call: .; v_call: TRBV12-3/TRBV12-4; j_call: TRBJ2-5; clone_size: few; cdr3_nt: TGTGCCGGCAGTCCAGGGAGCCAAGAGACCCAGTACTTC; cdr3_aa: CAGSPGSQETQYF
d_call: .; v_call: TRBV10-2; j_call: TRBJ2-5; clone_size: .; cdr3_nt: TGCGCCAGCAGGCAAGGGACGGGCGAGACCCAGTACTTC; cdr3_aa: CASRQGTGETQYF
d_call: .; v_call: TRBV6-5; j_call: TRBJ2-3; clone_size: .; cdr3_nt: TGTGCCAGCAGTTATGGGGAGCTACCGCCGGGACCAGGGGCAGATACGCAGTATTTT; cdr3_aa: CASSYGELPPGPGADTQYF